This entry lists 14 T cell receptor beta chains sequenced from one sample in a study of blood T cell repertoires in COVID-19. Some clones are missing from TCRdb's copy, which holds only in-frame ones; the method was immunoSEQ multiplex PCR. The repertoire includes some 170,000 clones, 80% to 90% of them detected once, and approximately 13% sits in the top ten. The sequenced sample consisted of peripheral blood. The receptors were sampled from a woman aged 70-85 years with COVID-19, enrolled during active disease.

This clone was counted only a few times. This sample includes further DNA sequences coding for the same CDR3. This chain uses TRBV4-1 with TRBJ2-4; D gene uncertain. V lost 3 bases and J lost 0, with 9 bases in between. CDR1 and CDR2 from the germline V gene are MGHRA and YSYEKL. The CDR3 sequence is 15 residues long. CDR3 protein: CASSHDITAKNIQYF. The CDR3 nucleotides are TGCGCCAGCAGCCATGACATAACAGCCAAAAACATTCAGTACTTC.

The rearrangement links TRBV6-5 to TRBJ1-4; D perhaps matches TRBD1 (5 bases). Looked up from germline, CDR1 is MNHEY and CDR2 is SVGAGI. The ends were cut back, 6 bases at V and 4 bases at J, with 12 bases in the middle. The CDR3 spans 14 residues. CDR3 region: CASSRDSFNEKLFF. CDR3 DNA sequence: TGTGCCAGCAGCAGAGACAGTTTTAATGAAAAACTGTTTTTT.

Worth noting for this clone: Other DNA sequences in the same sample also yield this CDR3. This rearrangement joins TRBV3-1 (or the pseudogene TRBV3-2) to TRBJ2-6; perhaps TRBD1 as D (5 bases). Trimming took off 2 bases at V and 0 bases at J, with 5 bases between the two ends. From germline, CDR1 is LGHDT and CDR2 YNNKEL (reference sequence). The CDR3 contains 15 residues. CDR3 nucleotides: TGTGCCAGCAGCCAAAGGGGCTCTGGGGCCAACGTCCTGACTTTC. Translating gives CASSQRGSGANVLTF.

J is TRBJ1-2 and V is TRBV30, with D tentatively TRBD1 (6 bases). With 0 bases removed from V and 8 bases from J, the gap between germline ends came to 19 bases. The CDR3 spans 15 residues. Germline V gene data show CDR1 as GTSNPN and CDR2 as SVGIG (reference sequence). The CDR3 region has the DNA TGTGCCTGGAGTGTCCAAAGGGGGGGCTCTGGGGGCTACACCTTC. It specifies CAWSVQRGGSGGYTF.

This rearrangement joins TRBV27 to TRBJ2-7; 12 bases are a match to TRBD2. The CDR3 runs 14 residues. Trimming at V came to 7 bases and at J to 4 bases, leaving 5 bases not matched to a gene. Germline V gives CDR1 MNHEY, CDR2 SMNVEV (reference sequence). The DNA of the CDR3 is TGTGCCAGCACCGGGACTAGCGGGTTATACGAGCAGTACTTC. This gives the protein CASTGTSGLYEQYF.

Here the CDR3 reads CASSQEGQIGNEQFF. The CDR3 nucleotides read TGCGCCAGCAGCCAAGAGGGGCAGATAGGAAATGAGCAGTTCTTC. The chain carries TRBV4-3 and TRBJ2-1; D may be TRBD1 (5 bases). With 0 bases removed from V and 7 bases from J, the gap between germline ends came to 13 bases. The CDR3 is 15 amino acids. Germline CDR1 and CDR2: LGHNA and YSLEER.

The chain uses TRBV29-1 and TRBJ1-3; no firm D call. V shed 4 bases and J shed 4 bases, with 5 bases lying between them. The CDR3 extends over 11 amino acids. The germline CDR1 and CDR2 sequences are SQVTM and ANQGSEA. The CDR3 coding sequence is TGCAGCGTTGGTTCGGGAAACACCATATATTTT. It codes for CSVGSGNTIYF.

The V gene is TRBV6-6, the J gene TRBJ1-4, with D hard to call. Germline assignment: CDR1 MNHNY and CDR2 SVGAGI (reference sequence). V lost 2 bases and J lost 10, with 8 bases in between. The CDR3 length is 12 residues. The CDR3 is CASSYEARKLFF. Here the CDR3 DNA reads TGTGCCAGCAGTTACGAGGCCAGAAAACTGTTTTTT.

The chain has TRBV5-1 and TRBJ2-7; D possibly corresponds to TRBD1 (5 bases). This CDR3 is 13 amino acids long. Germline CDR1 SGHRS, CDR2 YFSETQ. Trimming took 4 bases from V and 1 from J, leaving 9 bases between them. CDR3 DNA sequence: TGCGCCAGCAGCACCGACAGTTCCTACGAGCAGTACTTC. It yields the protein CASSTDSSYEQYF.

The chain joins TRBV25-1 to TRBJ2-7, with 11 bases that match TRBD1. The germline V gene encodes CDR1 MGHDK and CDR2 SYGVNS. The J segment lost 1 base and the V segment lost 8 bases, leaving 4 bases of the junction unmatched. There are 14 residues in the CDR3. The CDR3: CASLGTGGSYEQYF. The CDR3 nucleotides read TGTGCCAGCCTCGGGACAGGGGGGTCCTACGAGCAGTACTTC.

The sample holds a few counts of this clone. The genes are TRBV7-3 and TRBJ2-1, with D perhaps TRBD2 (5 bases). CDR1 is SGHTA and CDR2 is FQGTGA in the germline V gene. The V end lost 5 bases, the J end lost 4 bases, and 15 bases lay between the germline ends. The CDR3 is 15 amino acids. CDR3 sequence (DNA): TGTGCCAGCAGCACTACTCCGGGAACATACAATGAGCAGTTCTTC. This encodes CASSTTPGTYNEQFF.

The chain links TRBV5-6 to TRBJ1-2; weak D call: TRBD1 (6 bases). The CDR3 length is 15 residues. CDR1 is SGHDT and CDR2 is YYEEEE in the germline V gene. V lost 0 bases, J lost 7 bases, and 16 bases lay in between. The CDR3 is CASSLDRAYVVGYTF. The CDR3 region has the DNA TGTGCCAGCAGCTTGGACAGGGCCTACGTCGTTGGCTACACCTTC.

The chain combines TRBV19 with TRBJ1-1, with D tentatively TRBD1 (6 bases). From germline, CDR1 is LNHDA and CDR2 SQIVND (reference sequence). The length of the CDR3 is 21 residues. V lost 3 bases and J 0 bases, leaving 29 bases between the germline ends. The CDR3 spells CASSIPPLASRGGSMNTEAFF. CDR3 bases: TGTGCCAGTAGTATCCCCCCCCTGGCATCGAGGGGGGGCAGCATGAACACTGAAGCTTTCTTT.

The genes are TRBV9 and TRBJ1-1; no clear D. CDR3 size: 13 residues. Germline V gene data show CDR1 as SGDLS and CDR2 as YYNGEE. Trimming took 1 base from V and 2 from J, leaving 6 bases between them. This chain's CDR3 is CASSVKTNTEAFF. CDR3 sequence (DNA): TGTGCCAGCAGCGTAAAAACAAACACTGAAGCTTTCTTT.